A single sample is the source of the 20 T cell receptor beta chains below, sequenced in a study of radiation and T cells in renal cell carcinoma. Some clones are missing from TCRdb's copy, which holds only in-frame ones; the method was immunoSEQ multiplex PCR. The sample includes about 24,000 clones, roughly 64% of them seen just once. Treatment in this sample: treatment-naive control, cytoreductive nephrectomy. The source material was tumor tissue, sampled from a patient whose treatment was nephrectomy without radiotherapy. Receptors originate from a man aged 40-49 years with renal cell carcinoma.

This rearrangement joins TRBV4-2 to TRBJ1-4, with D possibly matching TRBD1 (5 bases). The germline gives CDR1 LGHNA, CDR2 YNFKEQ. The CDR3 extends over 14 amino acids. The V end lost 5 bases, the J end lost 7 bases, and 14 bases lay between the germline ends. CDR3 DNA sequence: TGTGCCAGCAGCGAGGGACGGGGAGGTGAAAAACTGTTTTTT. It specifies CASSEGRGGEKLFF.

In DNA form, the CDR3 reads TGCGCCAGCAGCCCGGATCTCAAGGGAGGGCACTACACCTTC. It codes for CASSPDLKGGHYTF. The gene calls are TRBV4-1 and TRBJ1-2, with D uncertain. Trimming stripped 4 bases from V and 10 bases from J, with 19 bases between. The CDR3 sequence is 14 residues long. Germline values: CDR1 MGHRA, CDR2 YSYEKL.

CDR3 protein: CASRPRLAGEETQYF. The CDR3 region has the DNA TGTGCCAGCAGACCTCGGCTAGCGGGAGAAGAGACCCAGTACTTC. The chain employs TRBV6-1 and TRBJ2-5, with 10 bases lining up with TRBD2. The CDR3 length is 15 residues. Per the germline V gene, CDR1 is MNHNS and CDR2 is SASEGT. The V and J ends lost 6 bases and 3 bases, in that order; junction bases with no gene match: 7.

V gene TRBV7-2 combines with J gene TRBJ2-7; TRBD1 is a possible D gene (8 bases). Between the trimmed V and J ends, which lost 5 bases and 2 bases, there was a span of 19 bases. CDR1 and CDR2 from the germline V gene are SGHTA and FQGNSA. CDR3 length: 16 amino acids. The CDR3 DNA reads TGTGCCAGCAGCCGAACAGGGGGGGTGGTCGCCTACGAGCAGTACTTC. Its translation is CASSRTGGVVAYEQYF.

The chain joins TRBV6-5 to TRBJ2-1; a possible D gene is TRBD2 (6 bases). From germline, CDR1 is MNHEY and CDR2 SVGAGI. The CDR3 length is 11 residues. The ends were cut back, 9 bases at V and 9 bases at J, with 12 bases in the middle. Written as DNA, the CDR3 is TGTGCCAGTCGGGAGTTCGGTGAGCAGTTCTTC. Amino acids: CASREFGEQFF.

This clone has more than one count but fewer than ten. This chain joins TRBV19 and TRBJ1-4, with 7 bases lining up with TRBD1. Germline V gene data show CDR1 as LNHDA and CDR2 as SQIVND (reference sequence). The V gene end was trimmed by 5 bases and the J gene end by 5 bases; junction bases not matched to a gene: 5. This CDR3 contains 14 residues. The DNA for the CDR3 is TGTGCCAGTAGTCTGAGGGGGCCAAATGAAAAACTGTTTTTT. Amino acids: CASSLRGPNEKLFF.

The chain is built from TRBV7-3 and TRBJ1-1, with D possibly TRBD1 on 6 matching bases. The germline CDR1 and CDR2 sequences are SGHTA and FQGTGA. The ends were cut back, 5 bases at V and 6 bases at J, with 13 bases in the middle. This CDR3 is 13 amino acids long. CDR3 loop: CASSITGRAEAFF. CDR3 DNA sequence: TGTGCCAGCAGCATTACAGGGAGGGCTGAAGCTTTCTTT.

V usage is TRBV4-3 and J usage is TRBJ2-1, with D perhaps assigned TRBD1 or TRBD2 (6 bases each). This CDR3 comprises 16 residues. Trimming removed 5 bases at V and 7 bases at J, with 21 bases between. From germline, CDR1 is LGHNA and CDR2 YSLEER. The CDR3 here is CASSSHPGRGPNEQFF. In DNA, the CDR3 is TGCGCCAGCAGCTCTCACCCGGGACGGGGGCCTAATGAGCAGTTCTTC.

This clone occurred a few times. The V gene is TRBV7-6, the J gene TRBJ2-5, with D perhaps matching TRBD2 (6 bases). Trimming pared 7 bases from V and 4 bases from J, leaving 16 bases between. This CDR3 comprises 14 residues. Germline lookup yields CDR1 SGHVS and CDR2 FNYEAQ. DNA for the CDR3: TGTGCCAGCACCCAGAAGGCCGGGGGAGAGACCCAGTACTTC. Its protein is CASTQKAGGETQYF.

This clone turned up a few times. J is TRBJ1-1 and V is TRBV7-2, with D hard to call. With 5 bases removed from V and 1 base from J, the gap between germline ends came to 11 bases. The CDR3 runs to 14 residues. The germline V gene encodes CDR1 SGHTA and CDR2 FQGNSA. Here the CDR3 reads CASSVDVRNTEAFF. CDR3 nucleotides: TGTGCCAGCAGCGTCGACGTGAGGAACACTGAAGCTTTCTTT.

V is TRBV10-3 and J is TRBJ1-1; D is possibly TRBD1 (5 bases). The CDR3 length is 14 residues. The germline gives CDR1 ENHRY, CDR2 SYGVKD. The V and J ends lost 2 bases and 6 bases respectively, with 13 bases between them. The CDR3 here is CAISEGARAPEAFF. The CDR3 nucleotides read TGTGCCATCAGTGAGGGGGCCCGCGCCCCTGAAGCTTTCTTT.

This clone was seen a few times. The gene calls are TRBV7-9 and TRBJ1-3; D gene uncertain. This CDR3 contains 15 residues. V lost 1 base, J lost 1 base, and 8 bases lay in between. Looked up from germline, CDR1 is SEHNR and CDR2 is FQNEAQ (reference sequence). The CDR3 reads CASSLEGGSGNTIYF. The CDR3 DNA reads as TGTGCCAGCAGCTTAGAAGGTGGTTCTGGAAACACCATATATTTT.

The chain is built from TRBV5-1 and TRBJ2-1; 8 nucleotides align to TRBD1. Germline V gene data show CDR1 as SGHRS and CDR2 as YFSETQ. J lost 2 bases, V lost 1 base, and 5 bases had no gene match. CDR3 length: 16 amino acids. The DNA for the CDR3 is TGCGCCAGCAGCTTGAAGGGACAGGAGGCCTACAATGAGCAGTTCTTC. Its protein is CASSLKGQEAYNEQFF.

The CDR3 DNA reads TGTGCCAGCAGTGCTACAGGGCCCTCCGACTATGGCTACACCTTC. This sequence encodes CASSATGPSDYGYTF. This sequence joins TRBV27 and TRBJ1-2; tentatively, D is TRBD1 (6 bases). V was cut by 5 bases and J by 3 bases, with 16 bases left in between. The CDR3 totals 15 residues. Germline V CDR1 and CDR2: MNHEY, SMNVEV (reference sequence).

The CDR3 spells CASSEREGGELFF. The DNA of the CDR3 is TGTGCCAGCAGTGAAAGGGAGGGCGGGGAGCTGTTTTTT. The chain joins TRBV6-1 to TRBJ2-2; 7 positions agree with TRBD2. The CDR3 covers 13 residues. CDR1 is MNHNS and CDR2 is SASEGT in the germline V gene. The V and J ends lost 2 bases and 7 bases, in that order; junction bases with no gene match: 1.

The table lists this clone with a few counts. CDR3 amino acids: CASRGQENQPQHF. DNA of the CDR3: TGTGCCTCGAGGGGACAGGAGAATCAGCCCCAGCATTTT. The rearrangement joins TRBV7-8 to TRBJ1-5; 8 nucleotides agree with TRBD1. V was pared by 11 bases and J by 4 bases, with 7 bases of the junction left unmatched. Germline CDR1 and CDR2: SGHVS and FQNEAQ. The CDR3 length is 13 residues. Looking up the rest from reference TRBV7-8 and TRBJ1-5 gives the full variable domain: GAGVSQSPRYKVAKRGQDVALRCDPISGHVSLFWYQQALGQGPEFLTYFQNEAQLDKSGLPSDRFFAERPEGSVSTLKIQRTQQEDSAVYLCASRGQENQPQHFGDGTRLSIL.

This clone was observed once. This chain links TRBV5-1 with TRBJ1-1; D might be TRBD1 (5 bases). The V end lost 0 bases, the J end lost 11 bases, and 14 bases lay between the germline ends. This CDR3 is built from 13 residues. Per germline, CDR1 SGHRS and CDR2 YFSETQ. CDR3 residues: CASSLDRQGEAFF. CDR3 nucleotides: TGCGCCAGCAGCTTGGATAGGCAGGGCGAGGCTTTCTTT.

The rearrangement uses TRBV18 and TRBJ2-1; TRBD1 agrees at 8 bases. CDR1 and CDR2 (germline): KGHSH, LQKENI. The CDR3 loop spans 16 amino acids. The V segment lost 4 bases and the J segment 5 bases; nucleotides outside the gene matches: 10. In DNA, the CDR3 is TGTGCCAGCTCACGGCTTGGGCCAGGGGGCCACAATGAGCAGTTCTTC. This gives the protein CASSRLGPGGHNEQFF.

This CDR3 is CASSRDRGANYGYTF. CDR3 bases: TGCGCCAGCAGCCGGGACAGGGGAGCTAACTATGGCTACACCTTC. The chain has TRBV5-1 and TRBJ1-2; 10 nucleotides agree with TRBD1. Trimming removed 4 bases from V and 0 bases from J; junction bases left unmatched: 3. Germline V gives CDR1 SGHRS, CDR2 YFSETQ. The CDR3 has 15 amino acids.

For the CDR3, the DNA is TGTGCCAGCAGCGTAGTTTGGGGGAGCACAGATACGCAGTATTTT. This gives the protein CASSVVWGSTDTQYF. The chain combines TRBV9 with TRBJ2-3; D possibly matches TRBD1 or TRBD2 (5 bases each). Per germline, CDR1 SGDLS and CDR2 YYNGEE. This CDR3 region has 15 residues. V was trimmed by 0 bases and J by 0 bases, leaving 8 bases between them.